A single sample gave rise to the 16 T cell receptor beta chains below, sequenced in a study of shared clonotypes between healthy human individuals. Generated by immunoSEQ multiplex PCR, the TCRdb table keeps only in-frame clones and is missing some. The sample holds some 1.1 million clones; approximately 80% are singletons and the top ten take 0.7% to 0.95%. The sequenced material came from memory CD4+ T cells from PBMCs. Subset meaning: CD45RA-negative fraction. The receptors shown here come from a man between 18 and 29 years old in good health. Some clones in this sample may be carry-over from other donors' samples.

DNA for the CDR3: TGTGCCAGCAGTTTTCATGGCAGGGGAATCTCAACTGGGGCCAACGTCCTGACTTTC. Protein sequence: CASSFHGRGISTGANVLTF. This chain links TRBV28 with TRBJ2-6, with D possibly being TRBD1 (6 bases). This CDR3 contains 19 residues. V was trimmed by 3 bases and J by 2 bases, leaving 20 bases between them. CDR1 and CDR2 (germline): MDHEN, SYDVKM. The full variable domain, in which reference TRBV28 and TRBJ2-6 provide the parts outside the CDR3, is DVKVTQSSRYLVKRTGEKVFLECVQDMDHENMFWYRQDPGLGLRLIYFSYDVKMKEKGDIPEGYSVSREKKERFSLILESASTNQTSMYLCASSFHGRGISTGANVLTFGAGSRLTVL.

This clone is a singleton in its sample. V gene TRBV19 combines with J gene TRBJ2-1, with 9 bases aligning to TRBD2. CDR3 length: 15 amino acids. Germline V gene data show CDR1 as LNHDA and CDR2 as SQIVND (reference sequence). Trimming cost V 3 bases and J 6 bases; bases outside gene matches: 6. Here the CDR3 DNA reads TGTGCCAGTAGTATTACAGCGCGGGGGGGCAATGAGCAGTTCTTC. It yields the protein CASSITARGGNEQFF.

A remark on this clone: Other DNA sequences of this sample code for an identical CDR3. The chain joins TRBV6-6 to TRBJ2-1; 8 bases agree with TRBD2. Germline CDR1 reads MNHNY; CDR2 reads SVGAGI (reference sequence). This CDR3 is 15 amino acids long. The J segment lost 4 bases and the V segment lost 0 bases, leaving 2 bases of the junction unmatched. The CDR3 DNA reads TGTGCCAGCAGTTACTCGGGGACTAGATACAATGAGCAGTTCTTC. Amino acids: CASSYSGTRYNEQFF.

The CDR3 nucleotides are TGTGCCAGCAGCTTGGCTAGCGGGAGTGGAACCTACAATGAGCAGTTCTTC. Its translation is CASSLASGSGTYNEQFF. The gene calls are TRBV7-9 and TRBJ2-1; 10 bases fit TRBD2. The CDR3 is 17 amino acids. Germline V gene sequence: CDR1 SEHNR, CDR2 FQNEAQ (reference sequence). V was clipped by 3 bases and J by 2 bases; unmatched bases: 7. Together with reference TRBV7-9 and TRBJ2-1, the CDR3 gives the full variable domain: DTGVSQNPRHKITKRGQNVTFRCDPISEHNRLYWYRQTLGQGPEFLTYFQNEAQLEKSRLLSDRFSAERPKGSFSTLEIQRTEQGDSAMYLCASSLASGSGTYNEQFFGPGTRLTVL.

The V call is TRBV7-3, the J call TRBJ2-5; 11 nucleotides match TRBD2. The assigned J gene may be wrong: the sequence end matches TRBJ2-7 better. CDR1 and CDR2 from the germline V gene are SGHTA and FQGTGA. This CDR3 is built from 16 residues. The CDR3 reads CASSLGGTSGSYEQYF. In nucleotides, the CDR3 is TGTGCCAGCAGCTTAGGCGGGACTAGCGGATCCTACGAGCAGTACTTC.

This clone was seen only a few times. The same CDR3 arises from other DNA sequences in this sample as well. This rearrangement joins TRBV18 to TRBJ1-2; D gene unclear. V was trimmed by 3 bases and J by 5 bases, leaving 10 bases between them. The V gene's germline CDR1 is KGHSH and CDR2 LQKENI. The CDR3 loop spans 13 amino acids. This CDR3 is CASSPDENYGYTF. In DNA, the CDR3 is TGTGCCAGCTCACCGGACGAGAATTATGGCTACACCTTC.

As to this clone: Other DNA sequences in this specimen translate into the identical CDR3. The chain joins TRBV7-9 to TRBJ2-7; D is unclear. The CDR3 sequence is 12 residues long. Trimming stripped 5 bases from V and 3 bases from J, with 8 bases between. CDR1 is SEHNR, CDR2 FQNEAQ, per germline (reference sequence). In nucleotides, the CDR3 is TGTGCCAGCAGCCGCGAGAGCTACGAGCAGTACTTC. As protein: CASSRESYEQYF.

The rearrangement joins TRBV7-9 to TRBJ2-5, with TRBD2 matching over 8 bases. This CDR3 is 16 amino acids long. The ends lost 0 bases at V and 1 base at J; junction bases unmatched: 4. Germline-derived CDR1 and CDR2 are SEHNR and FQNEAQ (reference sequence). CDR3: CASSLAGLAPQETQYF. The CDR3 DNA sequence: TGTGCCAGCAGCTTAGCCGGACTAGCCCCCCAAGAGACCCAGTACTTC.

A single count supports this clone. This may arise from a read error, as a much more abundant clone is one base away. The V gene is TRBV2, the J gene TRBJ1-1; perhaps TRBD1 as D (5 bases). CDR3 length: 13 amino acids. Per the germline V gene, CDR1 is SNHLY and CDR2 is FYNNEI. The V end lost 5 bases, the J end lost 1 base, and 8 bases lay between the germline ends. The DNA for the CDR3 is TGTGCCAGCAGTCTTACAGGGAACACTGAAGCTTTCTTT. Its protein product is CASSLTGNTEAFF.

This chain uses TRBV18 with TRBJ2-7; D uncertain. Looked up from germline, CDR1 is KGHSH and CDR2 is LQKENI. The CDR3 covers 14 residues. V gave up 0 bases and J gave up 5 bases, with 11 bases separating them. CDR3 region: CASSPPVGINEQYF. CDR3 coding DNA: TGTGCCAGCTCACCACCGGTGGGGATCAACGAGCAGTACTTC. Full variable domain (outside the CDR3, taken from reference TRBV18 and TRBJ2-7): NAGVMQNPRHLVRRRGQEARLRCSPMKGHSHVYWYRQLPEEGLKFMVYLQKENIIDESGMPKERFSAEFPKEGPSILRIQQVVRGDSAAYFCASSPPVGINEQYFGPGTRLTVT.

The CDR3 loop is CASSPLGGTGIEKLFF. DNA of the CDR3: TGCGCCAGCAGCCCACTCGGGGGGACAGGGATAGAAAAACTGTTTTTT. J is TRBJ1-4 and V is TRBV5-1; 9 positions agree with TRBD1. The CDR3 is 16 residues long. Trimming took 4 bases from V and 8 from J; bases not matched to a gene: 12. CDR1 is SGHRS and CDR2 is YFSETQ in the germline V gene.

This chain links TRBV30 with TRBJ2-7; D gene ambiguous. The CDR3 contains 12 residues. The germline gives CDR1 GTSNPN, CDR2 SVGIG (reference sequence). The ends were cut back, 0 bases at V and 4 bases at J, with 7 bases in the middle. The CDR3 nucleotides are TGTGCCTGGAGTGTCATGGCTTACGAGCAGTACTTC. Protein sequence: CAWSVMAYEQYF.

V is TRBV30 and J is TRBJ2-6, with D unclear. The V end lost 3 bases, the J end lost 1 base, and 7 bases lay between the germline ends. There are 14 residues in the CDR3. The germline V gene has CDR1 GTSNPN and CDR2 SVGIG (reference sequence). CDR3 sequence (DNA): TGTGCCTGGAGCCGAGGTTCTGGGGCCAACGTCCTGACTTTC. It encodes CAWSRGSGANVLTF.

The CDR3 spells CASSGQVWIGNEQFF. CDR3 DNA: TGTGCCAGCAGTGGACAGGTTTGGATTGGCAATGAGCAGTTCTTC. This chain uses TRBV28 with TRBJ2-1; 7 bases are a match to TRBD1. The germline V gene has CDR1 MDHEN and CDR2 SYDVKM. The CDR3 covers 15 residues. V gave up 5 bases and J gave up 6 bases; unmatched junction bases: 10.

This clone was observed many times. This sequence joins TRBV7-2 and TRBJ2-5; no definite D call. CDR1 SGHTA and CDR2 FQGNSA come from the germline V gene. The V end lost 2 bases, the J end lost 5 bases, and 12 bases lay between the germline ends. The CDR3 has 14 amino acids. DNA for the CDR3: TGTGCCAGCAGCTTAAGGAAAGCTGAGGAGACCCAGTACTTC. Protein product: CASSLRKAEETQYF.

The rearrangement links TRBV11-3 to TRBJ1-3, with D possibly being TRBD1 (5 bases). V was cut by 2 bases and J by 0 bases, with 17 bases left in between. This CDR3 is 18 amino acids long. Germline V gene sequence: CDR1 SGHNT, CDR2 YENEEA. The CDR3 DNA follows: TGTGCCAGCAGCTTACCAAAACCCACAGGCCACTCTGGAAACACCATATATTTT. It encodes CASSLPKPTGHSGNTIYF.